This T cell receptor beta chain came from a study of cytomegalovirus exposure and HLA in healthy donors. A word on this clone: Its cognate antigen is unknown.

The PCR made use of 60 Vbeta and 13 Jbeta primers. Method: immunoSEQ multiplex PCR; TCRdb's copy keeps in-frame clones and lacks some. The data show some 130,000 clones, less than 80% seen once. Donors were ostensibly healthy at sampling, although undocumented immune exposures were probable. CDR3 length equals 13 residues. Trimming stripped 6 bases from V and 2 bases from J, with 10 bases between. CDR1 is MNHEY and CDR2 is SVGAGI in the germline V gene. Study outcomes and limitations: Most TCR sequences were uncommon, yet certain public TCRs appeared in many donors. It was reported that the classifier diagnosed cytomegalovirus status with high specificity and sensitivity in both the original and validation cohorts. An Asian-associated ancestry cluster reportedly showed fewer N-insertions than the approximately 700-donor mean in a later analysis.

The TCR was taken from a woman aged 50 to 65 in good health and CMV-seropositive. The rearrangement links TRBV6-5 to TRBJ2-5; TRBD2 might be the D (5 bases). The specimen sequenced was PBMCs. The CDR3 here is CASSPPGQETQYF. The CDR3 nucleotides read TGTGCCAGCAGCCCACCGGGACAAGAGACCCAGTACTTC.